The present TCR beta chain was sequenced within a study of post-analysis software for immune sequencing data. General study results and limits: Comparison with controls showed significantly lower normalized Chao1 diversity in multiple sclerosis patients. Under the F measure, samples that were prepared in one batch clustered strongly together. The five TRBV segments detected at higher frequency in patients than in controls included TRBV5-6, TRBV5-1 and TRBV20-1.

There are a few counts of this clonotype. As yet, its antigen is unknown. TCR beta cDNA libraries included unique molecular identifiers. Each batch of roughly 1 to 11 million T cells produced 490,000 or so cDNA molecules. TCRdb re-called the PCR reads with MiXCR, one entry per CDR3 protein. The sample comprises some 370,000 distinct CDR3 sequences, less than 40% of which are singletons, and 13% rests with the top ten. The CDR3 runs to 17 residues. Per the germline V gene, CDR1 is SGDLS and CDR2 is YYNGEE. V lost 4 bases, J lost 0 bases, and 18 bases lay in between. The chain links TRBV9 to TRBJ2-3; the D is unclear. The sequencing sample was made of blood. The TCR originated in a girl aged 5 to 17 with multiple sclerosis. CDR3 DNA: TGTGCCAGCAGCCCCCCCTCGGTTGGACGCAGCACAGATACGCAGTATTTT. Amino acid sequence: CASSPPSVGRSTDTQYF.